This T cell receptor (beta chain) was obtained from a study of T cells in women clearing cervical HPV infection (dated by TCRdb to between 2017 and 2018). Study-wide context: The cases were 20 to 30 women with histologically confirmed HPV16-related CIN3 or worse, and 2 of those women had invasive cancers. Among cases, blood sampling came a median of nearly 150 days after lesion detection, with an interquartile range of about 80 to 220 days. Cases had a median age of roughly 30 years compared with 37 to 40 for controls, and baseline characteristics showed no significant differences between the groups. Quality controls consisted of five blinded duplicates per group, for a total of approximately 60 samples made up of approximately 50 participants and about 10 replicates. Blood from cases was collected at the visit at which the lesion was first identified, whereas blood from controls was collected once infection was no longer detected. In the parent cohort, some 10,000 women aged 18 or older were enrolled in Guanacaste, Costa Rica, during about 1992 to 1994 and were followed for six to seven years. Cases and controls were matched on year of sample collection and on age within five years. Since only a few of the women had HLA typing available, the possibility that HLA type was acting as a confounder could not be ruled out. The controls were some 23 women whose single incident HPV16 infection cleared within 12 months with no development of precancer or cancer. An exploratory proof-of-principle case-control study, nested within the Guanacaste HPV Natural History Study in Costa Rica, was conducted to compare TCR repertoires across cervical HPV16 outcomes.

Every participant had a single incident cervical HPV16 infection, and women with prevalent HPV16 infections were excluded. Cervical HPV DNA was detected with MY09/MY11 PCR, and genotyping was done with dot-blot hybridization. Under 17 mL of heparinized blood was centrifuged, after which the buffy coat was aliquoted, frozen at -30 degrees C, and then stored at -80 degrees C. Genomic DNA was extracted from buffy coat specimens using QIAGEN kits. TCR beta CDR3 regions were amplified by multiplex PCR using the immunoSEQ assay from an average of 1200 ng genomic DNA per sample. Primer bias was corrected in the assay by using a complete synthetic TCR repertoire to establish an amplification baseline. Amplicons were sequenced on the Illumina platform. The original pipeline was this. Sequences were error-corrected by clustering with frequency ratios and a modified nearest-neighbor algorithm and were then analyzed in the immunoSEQ Analyzer with IMGT gene definitions. At each rarefaction depth, TCR richness and evenness were averaged over 20 rarefaction repeats, and samples with fewer sequences than the depth were excluded. Wilcoxon rank sum tests with FDR correction were used to compare relative abundances of V, D and J genes between the groups. An intraclass correlation of around 96% for TCR richness and an average of around 82% across 66 gene segments were obtained from the blinded duplicates. Held by TCRdb, this immuneACCESS table contains in-frame sequences only and omits some clones. Under half of the omission traces to an unresolved V gene where checked; the cause of the rest is unknown. V and J calls plus clone size are reproduced from that table; the DNA served to infer D and trimming. The sample has 20,000 to 25,000 clones on record. The leading ten clones occupy roughly 3.3% of the sample.

Its CDR3 holds 15 amino acids, cysteine through phenylalanine. The DNA has 36 bases, all within the CDR3, and is read from base 1. CDR1 is given as DFQATT and CDR2 as SNEGSKA, both from the germline V gene (reference sequence). Germline trimming amounts to 5 bases on V and 4 bases on J, with 11 as the count of junction bases outside the gene matches. Study-wide findings and limitations: Because of the cross-sectional design, the study could not determine whether the associations came before infection or resulted from infection, and neither effector/memory subsets nor HPV-specific T cells were isolated. TRBV6-7 relative abundance was lower in cases than in controls (roughly 0.12% versus 0.15%; Bonferroni P = 0.0008). Across sequencing depths, CIN3+ cases showed significantly higher TCR repertoire richness than controls, but evenness did not differ between the groups. Random forest classifiers that combined richness and V gene abundances separated cases from controls with an estimated AUC of approximately 0.78. Because the number of T cells per sample was unknown, the richness differences could reflect varying T-cell content rather than repertoire biology.

As concerns this clone: Its cognate antigen has yet to be identified. The read terminates 3 residues ahead of where the CDR3 ends, so the germline J gene completes it.

The rearranged chain carries TRBV20-1 and TRBJ2-1; the junction holds 7 bases that match TRBD2. The sequenced sample was blood buffy coat. The sequence came from a woman between 18 and 70 years old with a cervical HPV16 infection that either progressed to CIN3+ or cleared (not recorded which). The CDR3 corresponds to CSASIAGLEYNEQFF. CDR3 DNA, as far as it was read: TGCAGTGCTTCGATCGCCGGACTAGAATACAATGAG.